The clone carrying this T cell receptor beta chain has a single count. As processed by the authors: Estimation of nucleated cell counts was performed using reference gene primer amplification. The table came from immunoSEQ multiplex PCR; TCRdb's copy has only in-frame clones and leaves some out. Clone size and the V and J calls come from that table; the DNA yielded D and trimming. The data hold about 93,000 clones, with 75% to 90% observed a single time. This sample was taken from a study of blood T cell repertoires in COVID-19. Study as a whole: Researchers got acute and convalescent COVID-19 samples from the United States, Italy and Spain. PBMCs, B-cell-depleted T cells, or T cells were the source of the cDNA or gDNA that made up the material.

Enrolment of Seattle patients took place during active infection, and they were followed longitudinally. CDR3 length: 19 amino acids. The ends were cut back, 1 base at V and 3 bases at J, with 19 bases in the middle. The germline CDR1 and CDR2 sequences are SGHVS and FQNEAQ. Source material: peripheral blood. The V call is TRBV7-8, the J call TRBJ2-6; possible D gene TRBD2, 6 bases. This receptor was obtained from a man aged 60 to 75 with COVID-19, enrolled during active disease. CDR3 DNA: TGTGCCAGCAGCTTAGAATCTCTAACGGGAGCCGATGGGGCCAACGTCCTGACTTTC. This sequence encodes CASSLESLTGADGANVLTF. The complete variable domain, with remaining parts taken from reference TRBV7-8 and TRBJ2-6, reads GAGVSQSPRYKVAKRGQDVALRCDPISGHVSLFWYQQALGQGPEFLTYFQNEAQLDKSGLPSDRFFAERPEGSVSTLKIQRTQQEDSAVYLCASSLESLTGADGANVLTFGAGSRLTVL.